The TCR beta chain described here comes from a study of beta chain features in type 1 diabetes. General study points: Unsettled here was the matter of whether HLA type influences TCRB rearrangement. Among patients with Type 1 diabetes, TCRB CDR3s were moderately but significantly shorter in every one of the four CD4+ subsets. PCR might show a preference for shorter templates, equally across patients and controls.

With regard to this clone: As yet, its antigen is unknown.

cDNA synthesis used the whole RNA isolate, giving expressed TCRB sequences. Data came from immunoSEQ multiplex PCR; TCRdb stores just in-frame clones and leaves some out. The profile covers under 300,000 clones, with 24% appearing a single time and roughly 0.011% taken by the ten largest. Sorting with CD45RO/CCR7/CD25/CD127/CD95/CD27 yielded naive, central memory, regulatory and stem-like memory CD4+ cells. The sequence was collected from a woman between 25 and 40 years old with type 1 diabetes. Sequencing was done on a sample of naive CD4+ T cells from blood.

The CDR3 sequence is CASSSTGRVSYEQYF. For the CDR3, the DNA is TGTGCCAGCAGCTCCACAGGGAGGGTCTCCTACGAGCAGTACTTC. This sequence joins TRBV7-9 and TRBJ2-7, with TRBD2 as a possible D gene (7 bases). Germline V gene data show CDR1 as SEHNR and CDR2 as FQNEAQ (reference sequence). Trimming stripped 4 bases from V and 0 bases from J, with 13 bases between. This CDR3 is built from 15 residues.